This T cell receptor beta chain is from a study of T cells in Graves' hyperthyroidism and ophthalmopathy. Notes on the study in general: Most thyroid clonotypes that were expanded above 0.001 also turned up in blood.

To note about this clonotype: What it binds is unknown. One end of the junction varies from germline; a read error may be responsible.

PBMCs came from around 9.7 ml fresh peripheral blood. This CDR3 is built from 19 residues. In germline, CDR1 is LGHDT, CDR2 YNNKEL (reference sequence). TCR beta CDR3 sequences were amplified from RNA transcripts. The study used the HTBI primer set for a first-round RT-PCR of the TCR CDR3. TCRdb re-called the multiplex PCR reads with MiXCR, one entry per CDR3 protein. The repertoire includes around 380,000 distinct CDR3 sequences, roughly 13% of them detected once, and less than 25% sits in the top ten. The V and J genes are TRBV3-1 and TRBJ2-1; TRBD2 agrees at 10 bases. The receptor comes from a man aged 25-45 years with Graves' hyperthyroidism that later progressed to Graves' ophthalmopathy. The sample was blood. For the CDR3, the DNA is TGTGCCAGCAGCCAAGGAACTAGCGGGGATACGTTCTCCTACAATAAGCAGTTCTTC. As protein: CASSQGTSGDTFSYNKQFF.